One and the same sample provided the 21 T cell receptor beta chains below, sequenced in a study of blood T cell repertoires in COVID-19. Produced via immunoSEQ multiplex PCR; TCRdb's table is partial and in-frame only. The repertoire includes about 130,000 clones, 75% to 85% of them detected once, and approximately 5.2% sits in the top ten. Specimen: peripheral blood. All receptors derive from a woman aged 70 to 79 with COVID-19, enrolled during active disease.

This clone was observed a single time. The chain links TRBV29-1 to TRBJ1-1; no definite D call. Per the germline V gene, CDR1 is SQVTM and CDR2 is ANQGSEA. V was cut by 7 bases and J by 1 base, with 7 bases left in between. This CDR3 has 11 amino acids. The chain's CDR3 is CSDGANTEAFF. The CDR3 nucleotides are TGCAGCGATGGAGCGAACACTGAAGCTTTCTTT.

J is TRBJ2-3 and V is TRBV7-2; D may be TRBD2 (7 bases). V lost 1 base to trimming and J lost 0 bases, with 11 bases between them. Germline values: CDR1 SGHTA, CDR2 FQGNSA. This CDR3 has 16 residues. The CDR3 sequence: CASSLEGGGSTDTQYF. CDR3 bases: TGTGCCAGCAGCTTAGAGGGCGGGGGCAGCACAGATACGCAGTATTTT.

The chain combines TRBV30 with TRBJ2-7; a weak D match, TRBD2 (6 bases). V was clipped by 3 bases and J by 9 bases, with 18 bases between them. This CDR3 is 13 amino acids long. Germline CDR1 and CDR2: GTSNPN and SVGIG (reference sequence). The DNA for the CDR3 is TGTGCCTGGAGGGCGGGACTGTCCCTAGGGCAGTACTTC. Translation gives CAWRAGLSLGQYF. Filled out from reference TRBV30 and TRBJ2-7, the complete variable domain reads SQTIHQWPATLVQPVGSPLSLECTVEGTSNPNLYWYRQAAGRGLQLLFYSVGIGQISSEVPQNLSASRPQDRQFILSSKKLLLSDSGFYLCAWRAGLSLGQYFGPGTRLTVT.

The V call is TRBV7-9, the J call TRBJ1-1; D gene unclear. CDR3 length: 14 amino acids. V was pared by 5 bases and J by 1 base, with 11 bases between. CDR1 is SEHNR, CDR2 FQNEAQ, per germline (reference sequence). The CDR3 DNA follows: TGTGCCAGCAGCAATAGCGGGTCGAACACTGAAGCTTTCTTT. This gives the protein CASSNSGSNTEAFF.

The chain couples TRBV6-4 to TRBJ1-6, with TRBD1 as a possible D gene (5 bases). This CDR3 comprises 14 residues. The V gene's germline CDR1 is MRHNA and CDR2 SNTAGT. The V and J ends lost 6 bases and 7 bases respectively, with 13 bases between them. CDR3 protein: CASRAGDRNSPLHF. CDR3 nucleotide sequence: TGTGCCAGCAGGGCGGGGGATAGGAATTCACCCCTCCACTTT.

The CDR3 spells CASSHERDRNSPLHF. CDR3 DNA sequence: TGTGCCAGCAGCCATGAGAGGGACAGAAATTCACCCCTCCACTTT. The chain recombines TRBV4-2 with TRBJ1-6, with TRBD1 matching 7 bases. The CDR3 extends over 15 amino acids. Germline CDR1 reads LGHNA; CDR2 reads YNFKEQ. J gave up 7 bases and V 3 bases, and 6 bases lay outside the gene matches.

The chain links TRBV28 to TRBJ2-7; 9 bases match TRBD1. The germline CDR1 and CDR2 sequences are MDHEN and SYDVKM. The CDR3 runs to 14 residues. J lost 3 bases, V lost 5 bases, and 5 bases had no gene match. CDR3 in DNA: TGTGCCAGCAGTCTCCCGGGACAGGGCTACGAGCAGTACTTC. Translating it yields CASSLPGQGYEQYF.

The rearrangement links TRBV11-1 to TRBJ2-7, with 10 bases identical to TRBD1. The CDR3 runs to 16 residues. The junction had 13 bases not matched to a gene; V was cut back by 5 bases and J by 6 bases. CDR1 and CDR2 (germline): SGHAT, FQDESV (reference sequence). As DNA, the CDR3 is TGTGCCAGCAGCCCTTTGACAGGGGGCGATTTCCTCGAGCAGTACTTC. Residues: CASSPLTGGDFLEQYF.

This clone was detected only a few times. The V call is TRBV2, the J call TRBJ2-1; 9 bases line up with TRBD2. The germline CDR1 and CDR2 sequences are SNHLY and FYNNEI. The CDR3 is 16 amino acids. The V and J ends lost 4 bases and 9 bases, in that order; junction bases with no gene match: 13. The CDR3 DNA reads as TGTGCCAGCAGTGTCCCCGGGACTAGCAGCTGGGGTGAGCAGTTCTTC. It codes for CASSVPGTSSWGEQFF. The full variable domain, completed using reference TRBV2 and TRBJ2-1, is EPEVTQTPSHQVTQMGQEVILRCVPISNHLYFYWYRQILGQKVEFLVSFYNNEISEKSEIFDDQFSVERPDGSNFTLKIRSTKLEDSAMYFCASSVPGTSSWGEQFFGPGTRLTVL.

This clone was recorded once. This rearrangement joins TRBV27 to TRBJ2-2, with D hard to call. With 2 bases removed from V and 6 bases from J, the gap between germline ends came to 10 bases. CDR1 is MNHEY, CDR2 SMNVEV, per germline (reference sequence). The length of the CDR3 is 14 residues. The DNA for the CDR3 is TGTGCCAGCAGTTTAGAATCAAGCTCCGGGGAGCTGTTTTTT. It translates to CASSLESSSGELFF.

The chain carries TRBV6-6 and TRBJ2-3, with 10 positions matching TRBD1. The CDR3 is made up of 16 amino acids. V was pared by 2 bases and J by 4 bases, with 6 bases of the junction left unmatched. Looked up from germline, CDR1 is MNHNY and CDR2 is SVGAGI (reference sequence). This chain's CDR3 is CASSYARDRGADTQYF. The DNA of the CDR3 is TGTGCCAGCAGTTACGCCCGGGACAGGGGAGCAGATACGCAGTATTTT.

This clone was counted only a few times. The rearrangement links TRBV4-3 to TRBJ1-6; perhaps TRBD1 as D (6 bases). In germline, CDR1 is LGHNA, CDR2 YSLEER. V was trimmed by 0 bases and J by 7 bases, leaving 10 bases between them. This CDR3 comprises 15 residues. The CDR3 is CASSQDARGNSPLHF. The CDR3 DNA sequence: TGCGCCAGCAGCCAAGATGCCAGGGGCAATTCACCCCTCCACTTT.

The chain uses TRBV6-5 and TRBJ1-2, with 7 bases that match TRBD1. V was clipped by 6 bases and J by 8 bases; unmatched bases: 12. The CDR3 extends over 14 amino acids. In germline, CDR1 is MNHEY, CDR2 SVGAGI. CDR3 nucleotides: TGTGCCAGCAGCCATGACAGGGTGGTGAGGGGCTACACCTTC. It translates to CASSHDRVVRGYTF.

The chain couples TRBV3-1 (or the pseudogene TRBV3-2) to TRBJ2-2; 12 bases fit TRBD2. Germline CDR1 is LGHDT and CDR2 is YNNKEL (reference sequence). The CDR3 runs 18 residues. Trimming removed 1 base from V and 6 bases from J; junction bases left unmatched: 9. CDR3 sequence: CASSQVHGRLAGAGELFF. The CDR3 DNA reads TGTGCCAGCAGCCAAGTTCACGGGAGACTAGCGGGGGCCGGGGAGCTGTTTTTT.

The CDR3 sequence is CASSLGLRNTDTQYF. The CDR3 coding sequence is TGTGCCAGCAGCTTGGGCCTGAGAAACACAGATACGCAGTATTTT. The rearrangement uses TRBV5-6 and TRBJ2-3; D is unresolved. Germline V gene data show CDR1 as SGHDT and CDR2 as YYEEEE. The CDR3 has 15 residues. V shed 0 bases and J shed 2 bases, with 10 bases lying between them.

The gene calls are TRBV7-2 and TRBJ1-2; D may be TRBD1 (6 bases). Between the trimmed V and J ends, which lost 5 bases and 7 bases, there was a span of 14 bases. The germline V gene encodes CDR1 SGHTA and CDR2 FQGNSA. The CDR3 consists of 13 residues. This CDR3 is CASSVNRVSGYTF. CDR3 sequence (DNA): TGTGCCAGCAGCGTGAACAGGGTCTCTGGCTACACCTTC.

The chain recombines TRBV3-1 (or the pseudogene TRBV3-2) with TRBJ1-2; perhaps TRBD1 as D (6 bases). V was trimmed by 1 base and J by 6 bases, leaving 18 bases between them. This CDR3 is built from 16 residues. The germline gives CDR1 LGHDT, CDR2 YNNKEL (reference sequence). CDR3 residues: CASSQGVAGARNGYTF. The CDR3 DNA follows: TGTGCCAGCAGCCAAGGGGTGGCGGGGGCGAGAAATGGCTACACCTTC.

The rearrangement links TRBV5-1 to TRBJ1-6; D ambiguous. The germline CDR1 and CDR2 sequences are SGHRS and YFSETQ. The CDR3 runs 13 residues. The ends were cut back, 3 bases at V and 16 bases at J, with 17 bases in the middle. The CDR3 DNA reads TGCGCCAGCAGCTCTTACCCCAGGATATTACTCCACTTT. Its translation: CASSSYPRILLHF.

This chain connects TRBV4-2 to TRBJ2-7; 7 positions match TRBD2. The CDR3 sequence is 14 residues long. The V gene end was trimmed by 3 bases and the J gene end by 0 bases; junction bases not matched to a gene: 2. Germline CDR1 and CDR2: LGHNA and YNFKEQ. The CDR3 reads CASSQSGASYEQYF. The DNA of the CDR3 is TGTGCCAGCAGCCAGAGCGGGGCCTCCTACGAGCAGTACTTC.

The rearrangement uses TRBV29-1 and TRBJ1-3; weak D call: TRBD1 (6 bases). Trimming stripped 7 bases from V and 0 bases from J, with 16 bases between. The CDR3 runs 15 residues. From germline, CDR1 is SQVTM and CDR2 ANQGSEA. The CDR3 DNA follows: TGCAGCGGTACCTTACAGGGAAGCTCTGGAAACACCATATATTTT. It specifies CSGTLQGSSGNTIYF.

This clone appeared once. The chain carries TRBV7-2 and TRBJ2-1; D is possibly TRBD2 (7 bases). The V gene lost 1 base and the J gene lost 5 bases, with 12 bases spanning the gap. CDR1 and CDR2 (germline): SGHTA, FQGNSA. This CDR3 has 15 amino acids. The chain's CDR3 is CASSLGRRGHNEQFF. The CDR3 nucleotides are TGTGCCAGCAGCTTAGGTCGGCGGGGGCACAATGAGCAGTTCTTC.